The 23 T cell receptor beta chains reported below all come from one sample, sequenced in a study of T cell clonality in common variable immunodeficiency. Clones were sequenced by immunoSEQ multiplex PCR, and TCRdb holds only the in-frame ones, with some missing. The sample has about 42,000 clones, none seen only once. Material for sequencing was peripheral blood mononuclear cells. The receptors come from a person between 18 and 70 years old in good health.

This clone was detected ten times or more. The read halts 3 residues ahead of the CDR3 end, with the missing end drawn from the germline J gene. V and J are TRBV2 and TRBJ2-1; 9 bases agree with TRBD2. The CDR3 is 15 amino acids. CDR1 and CDR2 (germline): SNHLY, FYNNEI. With 4 bases clipped from V and 7 bases from J, the junction kept 8 bases outside the gene matches. CDR3 region: CASSGSPSGVNEQFF. CDR3 DNA, as far as it was read: TGTGCCAGCAGTGGGTCGCCTAGCGGGGTGAATGAG.

This clone has ten or more counts. Sequencing ends 3 residues short of the CDR3 end; the germline J gene provides the rest. This chain links TRBV20-1 with TRBJ1-2; TRBD1 is a possible D gene (6 bases). The V and J ends lost 3 bases and 2 bases respectively, with 10 bases between them. The germline CDR1 and CDR2 sequences are DFQATT and SNEGSKA (reference sequence). The CDR3 sequence is 13 residues long. The CDR3 is CSASGGPNYGYTF. The DNA read from the CDR3 is TGCAGTGCTAGCGGGGGGCCCAACTATGGC.

This clone was detected ten times or more. The read gets to within 3 residues of the CDR3 end, and the germline J gene fills in the rest. V usage is TRBV5-4 and J usage is TRBJ2-3; 7 nucleotides match TRBD2. CDR3 length: 13 residues. Per germline, CDR1 SGHNT and CDR2 YYREEE (reference sequence). The part of the CDR3 DNA that was read is TGTGCCAGCAGCTTGGGGGCGGGGGAGACG. Residues: CASSLGAGET. The full CDR3 is CASSLGAGETQYF.

This clone was found many times. The read ends 3 residues before the CDR3 terminus; that terminus is restored from the germline J gene. This chain links TRBV20-1 with TRBJ1-1; weak D call: TRBD1 (5 bases). Germline values: CDR1 DFQATT, CDR2 SNEGSKA (reference sequence). V was pared by 4 bases and J by 4 bases, with 13 bases between. The CDR3 length is 13 residues. Incomplete CDR3 DNA: TGCAGTGCTATAGGGGCCGTTGGCACTGAA. Its protein is CSAIGAVGTE. The CDR3 as a whole reads CSAIGAVGTEAFF.

This clone occurred many times. The read ends 3 residues shy of where the CDR3 ends; the end is completed using the germline J gene. The rearrangement uses TRBV12-3 or TRBV12-4 and TRBJ1-2; 8 bases line up with TRBD1. The CDR3 sequence is 19 residues long. After removal of 2 bases from V and 7 bases from J, the junction contained 21 bases not matched to a gene. The CDR3 spells CASSLRPRQGRILLLGYTF. CDR3 DNA (partial): TGTGCCAGCAGTTTACGCCCGCGACAGGGGAGGATCCTACTTCTTGGC.

The sample holds many counts of this clone. Read data end 3 residues before the CDR3 end; the end is taken from the germline J gene. This chain uses TRBV4-2 with TRBJ1-1; the match to TRBD1 covers 8 bases. This CDR3 comprises 15 residues. With 3 bases clipped from V and 2 bases from J, the junction kept 5 bases outside the gene matches. The germline V gene encodes CDR1 LGHNA and CDR2 YNFKEQ. CDR3 amino acids: CASSQQGAGNTEAFF. The CDR3 DNA, read in part, is TGTGCCAGCAGCCAGCAGGGGGCGGGAAACACTGAA.

This clone appeared many times. With the read ending 3 residues before the CDR3 end, the germline J gene is used to fill in that end. V usage is TRBV30 and J usage is TRBJ1-6; D possibly corresponds to TRBD1 (6 bases). With 3 bases removed from V and 4 bases from J, the gap between germline ends came to 10 bases. This CDR3 is built from 14 residues. Germline V gene sequence: CDR1 GTSNPN, CDR2 SVGIG (reference sequence). The CDR3 region is CAWSATGYNSPLHF. CDR3 DNA, as far as it was read: TGTGCCTGGAGCGCTACAGGGTATAATTCACCC.

The sample holds many counts of this clone. The read stops 3 residues short of the end of the CDR3; the missing end is completed from the germline J gene. The chain has TRBV7-8 and TRBJ2-5, with 9 bases identical to TRBD1. Germline V gene sequence: CDR1 SGHVS, CDR2 FQNEAQ. Unmatched junction bases numbered 5, after V lost 5 bases and J lost 1 base. The CDR3 runs 15 residues. CDR3 DNA (partial): TGTGCCAGCAGCACTGGGACAGGGACCCAAGAGACC. This encodes CASSTGTGTQET. The full-length CDR3 reads as CASSTGTGTQETQYF.

This clone was counted at least ten times. The read ends 3 residues shy of where the CDR3 ends; the end is completed using the germline J gene. The genes are TRBV6-2 or TRBV6-3 and TRBJ1-2, with 8 bases fitting TRBD1. The CDR3 is 15 residues long. The germline gives CDR1 MNHEY, CDR2 SVGEGT. The V and J ends lost 6 bases and 3 bases, in that order; junction bases with no gene match: 9. The sequenced CDR3 bases are TGTGCCAGCAGGGACAGGGACTGGGGAGACTATGGC. It encodes CASRDRDWGDYG. The complete CDR3 reads CASRDRDWGDYGYTF.

This clone was found many times. The CDR3 loop is CASSISGLAAYNEQFF. The CDR3 DNA, read in part, is TGTGCCAGTAGTATTTCGGGACTAGCGGCTTACAATGAG. The chain recombines TRBV19 with TRBJ2-1; 11 positions agree with TRBD2. The read ends 3 residues shy of where the CDR3 ends; the end is completed using the germline J gene. The CDR3 runs to 16 residues. Germline lookup yields CDR1 LNHDA and CDR2 SQIVND (reference sequence). The V gene end was trimmed by 3 bases and the J gene end by 4 bases; junction bases not matched to a gene: 5. The variable domain in full, with the rest retrieved from reference TRBV19 and TRBJ2-1, is DGGITQSPKYLFRKEGQNVTLSCEQNLNHDAMYWYRQDPGQGLRLIYYSQIVNDFQKGDIAEGYSVSREKKESFPLTVTSAQKNPTAFYLCASSISGLAAYNEQFFGPGTRLTVL.

This clone was observed at least ten times. Read sequence stops 3 residues before the CDR3 end, and the germline J gene provides the missing end. This chain links TRBV7-6 with TRBJ2-3, with D possibly being TRBD2 (6 bases). The germline V gene encodes CDR1 SGHVS and CDR2 FNYEAQ. This CDR3 is built from 14 residues. With 3 bases removed from V and 6 bases from J, the gap between germline ends came to 13 bases. The CDR3 sequence: CASSFSGPTDTQYF. The CDR3 DNA, read in part, is TGTGCCAGCAGCTTTAGCGGACCTACGGATACG.

There are many counts of this clone. The observed sequence ends 3 residues before the CDR3 terminus, with the missing tail filled in from the germline J gene. The chain employs TRBV29-1 and TRBJ2-3; 9 bases are shared with TRBD1. The CDR3 consists of 15 residues. Germline assignment: CDR1 SQVTM and CDR2 ANQGSEA. After removal of 6 bases from V and 5 bases from J, the junction contained 12 bases not matched to a gene. Partial CDR3 DNA: TGCAGCGTAGAACCGGGACAGGGTAGGAGAGATACG. Protein product: CSVEPGQGRRDT. The full CDR3 protein reads CSVEPGQGRRDTQYF.

This clone was observed many times. The CDR3 end is not reached by the read, which stops 3 residues before it; the germline J gene fills it in. The chain is built from TRBV29-1 and TRBJ2-2, with 9 bases matching TRBD2. V gave up 5 bases and J gave up 1 base; unmatched junction bases: 2. The CDR3 runs to 14 residues. Germline CDR1 is SQVTM and CDR2 is ANQGSEA. CDR3 DNA, as far as it was read: TGCAGCGTTAAGCGGGGGGAGAACACCGGGGAG. It specifies CSVKRGENTGE. In full, the CDR3 reads CSVKRGENTGELFF.

This clone was observed many times. The sequence runs out 3 residues before the end of the CDR3; the remainder is reconstructed from the germline J gene. The identical CDR3 is also encoded by other nucleotide sequences in the sample. The rearrangement links TRBV5-6 to TRBJ1-2, with a weak D call TRBD1 (5 bases). V dropped 3 bases and J dropped 6 bases, with 15 bases sitting between them. Germline-derived CDR1 and CDR2 are SGHDT and YYEEEE. This CDR3 has 14 amino acids. The CDR3 region is CASSSYTRGDGYTF. CDR3 DNA, as far as it was read: TGTGCCAGCAGCTCATACACCCGAGGGGATGGC.

This clone was counted at least ten times. The CDR3 end falls 3 residues outside the read, so it is completed with the germline J gene. V and J are TRBV15 and TRBJ2-4; 10 bases align to TRBD1. Losses at the gene ends were 4 bases for V and 5 bases for J; bases not matched to a gene: 8. The CDR3 contains 16 residues. Per the germline V gene, CDR1 is LNHNV and CDR2 is YYDKDF (reference sequence). The CDR3 DNA, read in part, is TGTGCCACCAGCACGCCCCGACAGGGGGCGGAAAACATT. Translated: CATSTPRQGAENI. The full-length CDR3 reads as CATSTPRQGAENIQYF.

This clone was counted ten times or more. The CDR3 extends 3 residues past the end of the read, so its final part is completed from the germline J gene. V usage is TRBV10-1 and J usage is TRBJ2-7; 8 bases fit TRBD1. Germline CDR1 is WNHNN and CDR2 is SYGVQD (reference sequence). The CDR3 contains 16 residues. V was clipped by 6 bases and J by 4 bases; unmatched bases: 14. The CDR3 DNA, read in part, is TGCGCCAGCAGCCCTGGCAACAGGGGGATTGAATACGAG. Translation: CASSPGNRGIEYE. The full CDR3 protein is CASSPGNRGIEYEQYF.

This clone was counted a few times. The read ends 3 residues shy of where the CDR3 ends; the end is completed using the germline J gene. The chain joins TRBV30 to TRBJ1-2; tentatively, D is TRBD1 (5 bases). Germline V lookup: CDR1 GTSNPN, CDR2 SVGIG (reference sequence). The V and J ends lost 1 base and 3 bases respectively, with 21 bases between them. The CDR3 totals 17 residues. CDR3 bases read: TGTGCCTGGAGTGCCACCTACCCCCCCCAAGGGGACTATGGC. Translated: CAWSATYPPQGDYG. Given in full, the CDR3 is CAWSATYPPQGDYGYTF. Looking up the rest from reference TRBV30 and TRBJ1-2 gives the full variable domain: SQTIHQWPATLVQPVGSPLSLECTVEGTSNPNLYWYRQAAGRGLQLLFYSVGIGQISSEVPQNLSASRPQDRQFILSSKKLLLSDSGFYLCAWSATYPPQGDYGYTFGSGTRLTVV.

In this sample, this clone turned up many times. Sequencing ends 3 residues short of the CDR3 end; the germline J gene provides the rest. The chain recombines TRBV5-1 with TRBJ1-4, with 9 bases fitting TRBD1. The CDR3 runs 16 residues. CDR1 is SGHRS and CDR2 is YFSETQ in the germline V gene. The V gene end was trimmed by 0 bases and the J gene end by 5 bases; junction bases not matched to a gene: 5. The CDR3 bases that were read are TGCGCCAGCAGCTTGGTCCAAGGGACAGGGAATGAAAAA. Translated: CASSLVQGTGNEK. The CDR3 in its entirety is CASSLVQGTGNEKLFF.

This clone was picked up many times. The read falls 3 residues short of the CDR3 end, and the missing part is taken from the germline J gene. This chain connects TRBV3-1 (or the pseudogene TRBV3-2) to TRBJ2-4; 9 nucleotides match TRBD2. CDR1 and CDR2 from the germline V gene are LGHDT and YNNKEL (reference sequence). Unmatched junction bases numbered 8, after V lost 4 bases and J lost 4 bases. The CDR3 has 16 amino acids. The DNA read from the CDR3 is TGTGCCAGCAGCCCCCGGGTAGCGGGGGTGAAAAACATT. Its protein product is CASSPRVAGVKNI. The full CDR3 protein is CASSPRVAGVKNIQYF.

In its sample, this clone was seen many times. Coverage ceases 3 residues before the CDR3 finishes, and the germline J gene fills in the end. This chain connects TRBV19 to TRBJ2-1; 10 bases are shared with TRBD1. The germline V gene encodes CDR1 LNHDA and CDR2 SQIVND (reference sequence). The CDR3 totals 17 residues. Trimming cost V 9 bases and J 4 bases; bases outside gene matches: 15. CDR3 bases read: TGTGCCAGCCGACTCGGGACAGGGGACCCATCTTACAATGAG. Its translation: CASRLGTGDPSYNE. The full CDR3 is CASRLGTGDPSYNEQFF.

This clone was detected ten times or more. The read terminates 3 residues ahead of where the CDR3 ends, so the germline J gene completes it. The chain has TRBV19 and TRBJ2-7; 9 nucleotides match TRBD1. The CDR3 runs to 14 residues. The V and J ends lost 3 bases and 3 bases, in that order; junction bases with no gene match: 3. Germline V gene lookup returns CDR1 LNHDA and CDR2 SQIVND (reference sequence). The CDR3 here is CASSIRDRVYEQYF. The covered CDR3 bases are TGTGCCAGTAGTATCAGGGACAGGGTCTACGAG.

This clone was recorded at least ten times. Sequencing ends 3 residues short of the CDR3 end; the germline J gene provides the rest. V and J are TRBV9 and TRBJ2-7; 8 nucleotides line up with TRBD1. J gave up 6 bases and V 3 bases, and 5 bases lay outside the gene matches. The germline CDR1 and CDR2 sequences are SGDLS and YYNGEE. This CDR3 comprises 13 residues. This CDR3 is CASSASGGSEQYF. The DNA read from the CDR3 is TGTGCCAGCAGCGCATCAGGGGGCAGCGAG.

This clone was seen ten or more times. The read ends 3 residues early relative to the CDR3; the germline J gene fills the gap. This rearrangement joins TRBV6-1 to TRBJ1-2; possible D gene TRBD1, 5 bases. V lost 2 bases and J 4 bases, leaving 11 bases between the germline ends. Germline V CDR1 and CDR2: MNHNS, SASEGT. The CDR3 runs 14 residues. The CDR3 loop reads CASSETGRVYGYTF. The CDR3 DNA, read in part, is TGTGCCAGCAGTGAAACTGGCAGGGTCTATGGC.